There are many counts of the clone carrying this T cell receptor beta chain. The antigen is undetermined. These data come from a study of lung T cells in sarcoidosis with Löfgren's syndrome. General study results and limits: Löfgren's syndrome patients reportedly showed greatest TRAV12-1 and TRBV2 expansion versus controls.

The CDR3 spans 18 residues. V shed 2 bases and J 0 bases; nucleotides not matched to a gene: 4. Germline CDR1 is MDHEN and CDR2 is SYDVKM. TCRdb used MiXCR to reprocess the reads, holding one entry per CDR3 protein. Among 58,000 or so distinct CDR3 sequences listed, less than 25% were seen once. The specimen sequenced was CD4+ T cells from PBMCs. J is TRBJ1-6 and V is TRBV28; 10 bases are a match to TRBD1. The sequence came from a human donor with sarcoidosis (Löfgren's syndrome or another form), or a control subject (not recorded which). The DNA for the CDR3 is TGTGCCAGCAGTTTAGTCTGGACAGGGGGCTCCTATAATTCACCCCTCCACTTT. Protein sequence: CASSLVWTGGSYNSPLHF.